This TCR beta chain was found in a study of regulatory T cells in long-lasting Graves disease. Researchers made TCR beta libraries by using iRepertoire HTBI primers and running Arm-PCR on CDR3 regions. TCRdb used MiXCR to reprocess the multiplex PCR reads, holding one entry per CDR3 protein. Of hundreds of thousands of distinct CDR3 sequences listed, 30% are singletons. Regarding time point: persistent/refractory GD, antithyroid drugs over 5 years with positive TRAb. The authors made the TCR library using RNA they extracted from PBMCs. The sequenced sample was peripheral blood mononuclear cells (PBMCs), obtained when the disease was refractory, from a patient treated with antithyroid drugs. The source is a female donor with Graves disease.

The CDR3 DNA reads as TGTGCCAGCAGCCCGGCCGGGACAGGGGAAAATGAGCAGTTCTTC. It is translated as CASSPAGTGENEQFF. The V call is TRBV7-3, the J call TRBJ2-1; 10 bases are a match to TRBD1. CDR3 size: 15 residues. Germline CDR1 and CDR2: SGHTA and FQGTGA. Trimming took 5 bases from V and 7 from J; bases not matched to a gene: 8.